This TCR beta chain was documented in a study of blood T cell repertoires in COVID-19. Per the study methods: Counts of nucleated cells, estimated from reference gene primer amplification, were obtained. Measured with immunoSEQ multiplex PCR; TCRdb has only the in-frame clones, and not every one. Clone size and the V and J calls come from that table; the DNA yielded D and trimming. The data hold around 250,000 clones, with approximately 82% observed a single time. This clone is a singleton in its sample. CDR3 size: 17 residues. This chain joins TRBV12-2 and TRBJ1-2; no DNA check was done on the table's D call, TRBD1. TRBV12-2 is an annotated pseudogene. Material for sequencing was peripheral blood. The clonotype was recovered from an older man with acute or convalescent COVID-19. The CDR3: CASRLNPRDTQRYGYTF. The CDR3 region has the DNA TGTGCAAGTCGCTTAAATCCCCGGGACACGCAACGGTATGGCTACACCTTC.